This TCR beta chain is from a study of blood T cell repertoires in COVID-19. The overall study: Samples came from the United States, Italy and Spain, spanning acute and convalescent COVID-19. PBMCs, B-cell-depleted T cells, or T cells were the source of the cDNA or gDNA that made up the material.

This CDR3 has 13 residues. As handled by the study authors: Estimates of nucleated cell counts were drawn from the amplification of reference gene primers. Data came from immunoSEQ multiplex PCR; TCRdb stores just in-frame clones and leaves some out. That table supplies the V and J calls and clone size; D and trimming were determined from the DNA. The sample contains about 190,000 clones, roughly 80% of which appear only once. Sequencing was performed on peripheral blood. The receptor was derived from a man aged 55 to 70 with acute or convalescent COVID-19. The chain joins TRBV21-1 to TRBJ2-5; the table's D call, TRBD1, was not checked against the DNA. TRBV21-1 is labeled a pseudogene. CDR3 loop: CASSPQGQETQYF. In nucleotides, the CDR3 is TGTGCCAGCAGCCCACAGGGGCAAGAGACCCAGTACTTC.